This entry lists 7 T cell receptor beta chains sequenced from one sample in a study of shared clonotypes between healthy human individuals. The assay was immunoSEQ multiplex PCR, and TCRdb's table has in-frame clones only and misses some. The data contain about 960,000 clones, about 80% of them singletons. The sample comprised memory CD4+ T cells sorted from blood. The subset here: CD45RA-negative fraction. The source is a man younger than 30 in good health.

The chain employs TRBV13 and TRBJ2-2; the D gene is possibly TRBD1 (5 bases). Germline lookup yields CDR1 PRHDT and CDR2 FYEKMQ (reference sequence). CDR3 length: 15 amino acids. V shed 1 base and J shed 1 base, with 7 bases lying between them. CDR3 nucleotides: TGTGCCAGCAGCTTAGTTGGACAGAACACCGGGGAGCTGTTTTTT. Protein sequence: CASSLVGQNTGELFF. The whole variable domain, filled in from reference TRBV13 and TRBJ2-2, reads AAGVIQSPRHLIKEKRETATLKCYPIPRHDTVYWYQQGPGQDPQFLISFYEKMQSDKGSIPDRFSAQQFSDYHSELNMSSLELGDSALYFCASSLVGQNTGELFFGEGSRLTVL.

The chain recombines TRBV6-5 with TRBJ2-5; D perhaps matches TRBD2 (6 bases). Germline CDR1 and CDR2: MNHEY and SVGAGI. The CDR3 loop spans 14 amino acids. Between the trimmed V and J ends, which lost 2 bases and 7 bases, there was a span of 14 bases. The DNA for the CDR3 is TGTGCCAGCAGTTACGCTGGCGGGGCCCGGACCCAGTACTTC. Protein sequence: CASSYAGGARTQYF.

This clone was seen more than once but under ten times. The chain employs TRBV7-2 and TRBJ2-1; the D gene is possibly TRBD2 (6 bases). Looked up from germline, CDR1 is SGHTA and CDR2 is FQGNSA. V lost 1 base to trimming and J lost 10 bases, with 11 bases between them. This CDR3 comprises 13 residues. The CDR3 DNA sequence: TGTGCCAGCAGCTTAGTCCGTGCGGGGGAGCAGTTCTTC. Translation: CASSLVRAGEQFF.

The V call is TRBV2, the J call TRBJ1-5; D not resolved. This CDR3 spans 16 amino acids. V gave up 7 bases and J gave up 4 bases, with 20 bases separating them. Germline CDR1 SNHLY, CDR2 FYNNEI. The CDR3 reads CASTPGGLSGNQPQHF. The CDR3 DNA follows: TGTGCCAGCACCCCCGGCGGGCTTTCGGGGAATCAGCCCCAGCATTTT.

J is TRBJ1-1 and V is TRBV5-1; D is ambiguous. The germline gives CDR1 SGHRS, CDR2 YFSETQ. V was clipped by 1 base and J by 2 bases, with 15 bases between them. The length of the CDR3 is 16 residues. In DNA form, the CDR3 reads TGCGCCAGCAGCTTGACGGCAGCTTCACTTAACACTGAAGCTTTCTTT. This encodes CASSLTAASLNTEAFF.

This clone was seen more than once but under ten times. The same CDR3 is also encoded by other DNA sequences in this sample. In DNA form, the CDR3 reads TGTGCCAGCAGTTACTCGACAGGGGGCGGCTATGGCTACACCTTC. Protein product: CASSYSTGGGYGYTF. V and J are TRBV6-5 and TRBJ1-2; 10 bases agree with TRBD1. The CDR3 has 15 residues. The germline V gene encodes CDR1 MNHEY and CDR2 SVGAGI. V trimming: 0 bases; J trimming: 4 bases; junction bases outside the gene matches: 2.

The rearrangement joins TRBV9 to TRBJ2-5; 7 positions agree with TRBD2. CDR1 SGDLS and CDR2 YYNGEE come from the germline V gene. This CDR3 comprises 14 residues. V shed 0 bases, J shed 4 bases, and the junction held 3 bases outside the gene matches. The CDR3 DNA is TGTGCCAGCAGCGTAGGGGGACTAAGAGAGACCCAGTACTTC. Its translation: CASSVGGLRETQYF.